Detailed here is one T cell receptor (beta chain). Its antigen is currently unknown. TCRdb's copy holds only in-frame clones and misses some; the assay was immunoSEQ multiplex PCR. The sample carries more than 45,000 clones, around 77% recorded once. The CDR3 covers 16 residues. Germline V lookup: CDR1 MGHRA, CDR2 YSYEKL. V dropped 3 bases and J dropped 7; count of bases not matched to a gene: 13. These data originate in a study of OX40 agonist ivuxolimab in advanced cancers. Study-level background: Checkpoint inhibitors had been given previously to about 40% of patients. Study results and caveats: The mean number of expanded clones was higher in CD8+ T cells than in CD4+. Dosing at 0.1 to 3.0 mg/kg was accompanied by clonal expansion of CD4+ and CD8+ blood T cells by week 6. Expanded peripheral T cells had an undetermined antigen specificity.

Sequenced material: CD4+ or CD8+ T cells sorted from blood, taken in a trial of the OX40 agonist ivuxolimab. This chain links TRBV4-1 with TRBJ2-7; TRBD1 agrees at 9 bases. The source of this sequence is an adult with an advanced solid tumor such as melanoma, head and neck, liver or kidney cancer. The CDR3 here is CASSQLRTGDKREQYF. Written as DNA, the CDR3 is TGCGCCAGCAGCCAGCTAAGGACAGGGGATAAAAGGGAGCAGTACTTC.